The rows below give T cell receptor beta chains drawn from one sample of a study of blood T cell repertoires in COVID-19. The data were produced by immunoSEQ multiplex PCR, yet TCRdb's version contains in-frame clones alone and is incomplete. The sample carries tens of thousands of clones, about nine tenths recorded once. Material for sequencing was peripheral blood. The receptors here all came from a man aged 55 to 70 with COVID-19, enrolled during active disease. CDR3s include the opening cysteine and the closing phenylalanine or tryptophan. The D gene is left open where the match is weak. The size field is filled for only some rows; it gives once, few, many or a size class.

>NA|TRBJ2-7|TRBV19|TRBD2
TGTGCCAGTAGTGCCACCCCAGCGGGAGGATTAAACGAGCAGTACTTC
CASSATPAGGLNEQYF
>NA|TRBJ2-7|TRBV19|NA
TGTGCCAGTAGTATAGGCCGCGCCTACGAGCAGTACTTC
CASSIGRAYEQYF
>NA|TRBJ2-1|TRBV3-1/TRBV3-2|NA
TGTGCCAGCAGCCAAGGACTACAGCTGAGCTTCAATGAGCAGTTCTTC
CASSQGLQLSFNEQFF
>NA|TRBJ2-1|TRBV19|NA
TGTGCCAGTATAGGATTGGGGACACCTCTCAATGAGCAGTTCTTC
CASIGLGTPLNEQFF
>NA|TRBJ2-7|TRBV25-1|NA
TGTGCCAGCAGTCAATCCGGGACTCTCTCCTACGAGCAGTACTTC
CASSQSGTLSYEQYF
>NA|TRBJ1-5|TRBV6-5|NA
TGTGCCAGCGGCGGCGGGGTTAGCAATCAGCCCCAGCATTTT
CASGGGVSNQPQHF
>NA|TRBJ1-3|TRBV4-3|NA
TGCGCCAGCAGCCAAGACTTCGGCAGGCACTCTGGAAACACCATATATTTT
CASSQDFGRHSGNTIYF
>NA|TRBJ2-7|TRBV4-2|TRBD2
TGTGCCAGCAGCCAAAGTGGGCTAGCGGGGTACGAGCAGTACTTC
CASSQSGLAGYEQYF
>NA|TRBJ2-7|TRBV5-1|TRBD2
TGCGCCAGCAGCCATTCGACTAGCGGGAGTTACGAGCAGTACTTC
CASSHSTSGSYEQYF
>NA|TRBJ1-2|TRBV7-6|NA
TGTGCCAGCAGCTTAGCGGGGAGTGGGTATGGCTACACCTTC
CASSLAGSGYGYTF
>NA|TRBJ2-7|TRBV5-6|NA
TGTGCCGTTGGGCGACACGGGGTCGGCTACGAGCAGTACTTC
CAVGRHGVGYEQYF
>NA|TRBJ2-1|TRBV9|NA
TGTGCCAGCAGCGTAGAGGGGGCAGGGAGGTCCTACAATGAGCAGTTCTTC
CASSVEGAGRSYNEQFF
>NA|TRBJ2-7|TRBV18|NA
TGTGCCAGCTCACCTCGAGCGAGGTACTCCGTTGACTACGAGCAGTACTTC
CASSPRARYSVDYEQYF
>NA|TRBJ1-1|TRBV7-2|NA
TGTGCCAGCAGCCCCCGACCTCGGACAGCGAACACTGAAGCTTTCTTT
CASSPRPRTANTEAFF
>NA|TRBJ1-4|TRBV2|TRBD1
TGTGCCAGCAGAGCTAGGACAGGGGTTGAAAAACTGTTTTTT
CASRARTGVEKLFF
>NA|TRBJ2-3|TRBV9|TRBD2
TGTGCCAGCAGCGTTGGACTAGCGGGTGCAGATACGCAGTATTTT
CASSVGLAGADTQYF
>NA|TRBJ1-6|TRBV28|NA
TGTGCCAGCAGTTTATGGAAGGGAGAGGGTTCACCCCTCCACTTT
CASSLWKGEGSPLHF
>NA|TRBJ1-2|TRBV19|TRBD1
TGTGCCAGTAGTATTGGAATGACAGGGGGCTACACCTTC
CASSIGMTGGYTF
>NA|TRBJ1-2|TRBV29-1|TRBD1
TGCAGCGGGAGGACAGGGGGAAACTATGGCTACACCTTC
CSGRTGGNYGYTF
>NA|TRBJ2-5|TRBV1|NA
TGCACCAGCAGCCCCGGGGAGGAGACCCAGTACTTC
CTSSPGEETQYF
>NA|TRBJ1-5|TRBV30|TRBD1
TGTGCCTGGAGTACGGCAGGGGGCGCACACCAGCCCCAGCATTTT
CAWSTAGGAHQPQHF
>NA|TRBJ1-4|TRBV29-1|TRBD1
TGCAGCATACGACAGGGCACTAATGAAAAACTGTTTTTT
CSIRQGTNEKLFF
>NA|TRBJ2-3|TRBV24-1|TRBD2
TGTGCCACCAGTGATCCCGTAGCGGGAGCCGCAGATACGCAGTATTTT
CATSDPVAGAADTQYF
>once|TRBJ2-7|TRBV28|NA
TGTGCCAGCAGTTTAGTCCCGACAGCCTACGAGCAGTACTTC
CASSLVPTAYEQYF
>NA|TRBJ1-2|TRBV7-8|TRBD1
TGTGCCAGCAGCTTCTCCAGGGGGCTCTATGGCTACACCTTC
CASSFSRGLYGYTF
>NA|TRBJ2-1|TRBV11-3|TRBD2
TGTGCCAGCAGCTTAGAGAAAGTTAGCGGGATAAACAATGAGCAGTTCTTC
CASSLEKVSGINNEQFF
>NA|TRBJ2-7|TRBV29-1|TRBD2
TGCAGCGTTGAAGATAGTAGCGGGAGCGCCTACGAGCAGTACTTC
CSVEDSSGSAYEQYF
>NA|TRBJ2-1|TRBV11-2|TRBD2
TGTGCCAGCAGCTTAGATCTGAAAGCGGGAGATGCTGATGAGCAGTTCTTC
CASSLDLKAGDADEQFF
>NA|TRBJ1-4|TRBV5-8|TRBD1
TGTGCCAGCAGATCTCAGGGGGCTGGAGATGAAAAACTGTTTTTT
CASRSQGAGDEKLFF
>NA|TRBJ2-1|TRBV5-1|NA
TGCGCCAGCAGCCTGACCGACACACGCTCCTACAATGAGCAGTTCTTC
CASSLTDTRSYNEQFF
>few|TRBJ2-7|TRBV9|TRBD1
TGTGCCAGCAGCCCCCAAGTGGGACAGGGCTACGAGCAGTACTTC
CASSPQVGQGYEQYF
>NA|TRBJ2-1|TRBV7-2|NA
TGTGCCAGCAGCTTAGAATCAGGGAACAATGAGCAGTTCTTC
CASSLESGNNEQFF
>NA|TRBJ1-5|TRBV7-6|NA
TGTGCCAGCAGCCTAGGTGTAGGCAATCAGCCCCAGCATTTT
CASSLGVGNQPQHF